This TCR beta chain was captured in a study of cytomegalovirus exposure and HLA in healthy donors. As concerns this clone: What it recognizes is unknown. This same CDR3 is encoded by further DNA sequences in the sample.

Amplification used 60 Vbeta primers and 13 Jbeta primers. Sequencing was performed with immunoSEQ multiplex PCR; in TCRdb, only in-frame clones are kept and a portion is missing. The listing records 150,000 to 200,000 clones. The CDR3 contains 14 residues. Germline V gene lookup returns CDR1 SGHAT and CDR2 FQNNGV. V was clipped by 3 bases and J by 3 bases; unmatched bases: 1. Study results and limitations: The majority of TCR sequences were rare, yet some public TCRs appeared in many donors. 16,951 TCR beta sequences were associated with HLA alleles at 0.05 false discovery rate in a later analysis. Altogether, some 170 TCR beta chains were recorded as cytomegalovirus-associated.

The source is a woman between 18 and 29 years old in good health and CMV-seropositive. Sample: PBMCs. The rearrangement uses TRBV11-2 and TRBJ2-7; TRBD1 matches at 11 bases. The CDR3 loop is CASSLGTGGYEQYF. CDR3 coding DNA: TGTGCCAGCAGCTTGGGGACAGGGGGCTACGAGCAGTACTTC.